This T cell receptor beta chain was profiled in a study of blood T cell repertoires in COVID-19. Study as a whole: Collection of acute and convalescent COVID-19 samples took place in the United States, Italy and Spain.

CDR3 length equals 14 residues. The germline CDR1 and CDR2 sequences are MNHEY and SMNVEV (reference sequence). The ends lost 4 bases at V and 2 bases at J; junction bases unmatched: 3. Enrolled through a virtual design, the participants were between about 18 and 100 years of age and came from 24 US areas. Participant-reported clinical history was the basis for cohort assignment. What the recovered Cohort 3 donors had was two negative PCRs, clearance, or symptom resolution. Data came from immunoSEQ multiplex PCR; TCRdb stores just in-frame clones and leaves some out. The data contain some 300,000 clones, approximately 86% of them singletons.

This rearrangement joins TRBV27 to TRBJ2-7; 9 bases align to TRBD1. The source is a woman between 25 and 40 years old who had recovered from COVID-19. The sequenced sample consisted of PBMCs or T cells enriched from blood (not recorded which). This CDR3 is CASSWDRAAYEQYF. The CDR3 coding sequence is TGTGCCAGCAGTTGGGACAGGGCGGCCTACGAGCAGTACTTC.